This T cell receptor (beta chain) was captured by sequencing in a study of OX40 agonist ivuxolimab in advanced cancers. As to this clone: Antigen specificity is unknown.

V lost 1 base and J 2 bases, leaving 8 bases between the germline ends. Germline CDR1 SGHNT, CDR2 YYREEE (reference sequence). The CDR3 extends over 14 amino acids. General study findings and limits: Researchers report that CD8+ T cells had, on average, more expanded clones than CD4+.

Data came from immunoSEQ multiplex PCR; TCRdb stores just in-frame clones and leaves some out. The data show approximately 71,000 clones, with 90% to 95% seen just once and 15% to 19% held by the top ten. The receptor comes from an adult with an advanced solid tumor such as melanoma, head and neck, liver or kidney cancer. Here the sequenced sample was CD4+ or CD8+ T cells sorted from blood, taken in a trial of the OX40 agonist ivuxolimab. The chain links TRBV5-4 to TRBJ2-3; tentatively, D is TRBD1 (5 bases). The CDR3 DNA reads as TGTGCCAGCAGCTTGACCAGGGCCACAGATACGCAGTATTTT. This sequence encodes CASSLTRATDTQYF.